The next 19 T cell receptor beta chains were all read from a single sample in a study of cytomegalovirus exposure and HLA in healthy donors. Sequenced by immunoSEQ multiplex PCR; TCRdb stores in-frame clones only, minus some. The table shows about 74,000 clones, with approximately 95% occurring only once. Sequenced: PBMCs. These receptors came from a man younger than 30 in good health and CMV-seropositive.

The chain uses TRBV10-1 and TRBJ2-1; D remains unclear. This CDR3 is built from 13 residues. CDR1 WNHNN and CDR2 SYGVQD come from the germline V gene (reference sequence). V was cut by 4 bases and J by 9 bases, with 13 bases left in between. In DNA form, the CDR3 reads TGCGCCAGCAGTGCGTGGGTATCGGGTGAGCAGTTCTTC. It specifies CASSAWVSGEQFF.

The rearrangement uses TRBV19 and TRBJ2-1, with TRBD2 matching 9 bases. The germline gives CDR1 LNHDA, CDR2 SQIVND (reference sequence). V was pared by 4 bases and J by 8 bases, with 15 bases of the junction left unmatched. There are 17 residues in the CDR3. The CDR3 DNA reads as TGTGCCAGTAGTAACATCCTAGCGGGGCACGTGGTGGATGAGCAGTTCTTC. It specifies CASSNILAGHVVDEQFF.

The chain combines TRBV28 with TRBJ2-7; 11 bases fit TRBD1. Germline V gives CDR1 MDHEN, CDR2 SYDVKM. Trimming took 9 bases from V and 5 from J; bases not matched to a gene: 9. The CDR3 runs to 14 residues. CDR3 nucleotides: TGTGCCAGTTCACCGGGACAGGGGGTAAACGAGCAGTACTTC. This sequence encodes CASSPGQGVNEQYF.

The V and J genes are TRBV18 and TRBJ2-3; 8 bases fit TRBD1. Trimming at V came to 3 bases and at J to 3 bases, leaving 5 bases not matched to a gene. The CDR3 is made up of 15 amino acids. Looked up from germline, CDR1 is KGHSH and CDR2 is LQKENI. The CDR3 sequence is CASSPPGGGTDTQYF. For the CDR3, the DNA is TGTGCCAGCTCACCTCCAGGGGGCGGGACAGATACGCAGTATTTT. The variable domain in full, with the rest retrieved from reference TRBV18 and TRBJ2-3, is NAGVMQNPRHLVRRRGQEARLRCSPMKGHSHVYWYRQLPEEGLKFMVYLQKENIIDESGMPKERFSAEFPKEGPSILRIQQVVRGDSAAYFCASSPPGGGTDTQYFGPGTRLTVL.

This chain uses TRBV28 with TRBJ2-7, with 8 bases identical to TRBD2. The V gene end was trimmed by 6 bases and the J gene end by 0 bases; junction bases not matched to a gene: 7. From germline, CDR1 is MDHEN and CDR2 SYDVKM. The CDR3 loop spans 15 amino acids. For the CDR3, the DNA is TGTGCCAGCAGCACGACCGGGACTAGCTCCTACGAGCAGTACTTC. Translating it yields CASSTTGTSSYEQYF.

The chain's CDR3 is CATWNVGDTEAFF. For the CDR3, the DNA is TGTGCCACCTGGAACGTAGGGGACACTGAAGCTTTCTTT. This chain connects TRBV7-9 to TRBJ1-1; D is possibly TRBD1 (5 bases). Trimming left V 10 bases short and J 3 bases short, with 15 bases between. CDR1 is SEHNR and CDR2 is FQNEAQ in the germline V gene (reference sequence). This CDR3 comprises 13 residues.

This clone has only one observation. J is TRBJ1-2 and V is TRBV6-5; 8 bases are a match to TRBD1. Per the germline V gene, CDR1 is MNHEY and CDR2 is SVGAGI. Trimming cost V 5 bases and J 7 bases; bases outside gene matches: 6. This CDR3 contains 13 residues. The CDR3 sequence is CASSDRGIGGYTF. In nucleotides, the CDR3 is TGTGCCAGCAGTGACAGGGGCATCGGTGGCTACACCTTC.

This clone appeared a few times. This rearrangement joins TRBV27 to TRBJ2-1, with 7 bases fitting TRBD2. J gave up 7 bases and V 7 bases, and 7 bases lay outside the gene matches. CDR1 is MNHEY, CDR2 SMNVEV, per germline (reference sequence). The CDR3 loop spans 13 amino acids. Here the CDR3 reads CASTGEGRNEQFF. CDR3 DNA: TGTGCCAGCACGGGGGAGGGGCGTAATGAGCAGTTCTTC.

The chain carries TRBV11-2 and TRBJ2-1; the D gene is possibly TRBD2 (5 bases). Trimming took off 3 bases at V and 5 bases at J, with 8 bases between the two ends. Germline-derived CDR1 and CDR2 are SGHAT and FQNNGV. The CDR3 loop spans 13 amino acids. The CDR3 reads CASSFSVDNEQFF. CDR3 nucleotide sequence: TGTGCCAGCAGCTTTAGCGTCGACAATGAGCAGTTCTTC. Full variable domain (missing parts from reference TRBV11-2 and TRBJ2-1): EAGVAQSPRYKIIEKRQSVAFWCNPISGHATLYWYQQILGQGPKLLIQFQNNGVVDDSQLPKDRFSAERLKGVDSTLKIQPAKLEDSAVYLCASSFSVDNEQFFGPGTRLTVL.

This chain joins TRBV27 and TRBJ2-7; 8 bases are shared with TRBD1. The V gene's germline CDR1 is MNHEY and CDR2 SMNVEV (reference sequence). The trim removed 4 bases at V and 4 bases at J, leaving 6 bases unmatched. This CDR3 region has 14 residues. CDR3 nucleotide sequence: TGTGCCAGCAGTTCCAGGGACAGGCTATACGAGCAGTACTTC. Translation gives CASSSRDRLYEQYF.

CDR3 in amino acids: CASSESGALNTQYF. In DNA, the CDR3 is TGTGCCAGCAGTGAGTCTGGAGCCCTTAATACGCAGTATTTT. The chain couples TRBV6-4 to TRBJ2-3; D is undetermined. This CDR3 has 14 amino acids. The germline CDR1 and CDR2 sequences are MRHNA and SNTAGT. The V end was cut by 3 bases, the J end by 7 bases, with 14 bases between.

The J gene is TRBJ2-7, the V gene TRBV7-9; D is ambiguous. Germline values: CDR1 SEHNR, CDR2 FQNEAQ (reference sequence). V was pared by 2 bases and J by 3 bases, with 11 bases between. This CDR3 contains 14 residues. CDR3 nucleotide sequence: TGTGCCAGCAGCTTAACCGGGTCCGACTACGAGCAGTACTTC. Its protein product is CASSLTGSDYEQYF. The full variable domain, its missing parts supplied by reference TRBV7-9 and TRBJ2-7, is DTGVSQNPRHKITKRGQNVTFRCDPISEHNRLYWYRQTLGQGPEFLTYFQNEAQLEKSRLLSDRFSAERPKGSFSTLEIQRTEQGDSAMYLCASSLTGSDYEQYFGPGTRLTVT.

This chain connects TRBV5-6 to TRBJ1-4, with D hard to call. Trimming took 5 bases from V and 0 from J, leaving 14 bases between them. From germline, CDR1 is SGHDT and CDR2 YYEEEE. The CDR3 loop spans 16 amino acids. DNA for the CDR3: TGTGCCAGCAGTCTAACTCGACTCGCAACTAATGAAAAACTGTTTTTT. Amino acids: CASSLTRLATNEKLFF.

About this clone: At the DNA level, this CDR3 is encoded by other sequences in the same sample as well. The chain has TRBV19 and TRBJ1-5, with D possibly TRBD1 on 5 matching bases. Germline loops: CDR1 LNHDA, CDR2 SQIVND (reference sequence). The CDR3 is made up of 12 amino acids. Trimming stripped 7 bases from V and 2 bases from J, with 6 bases between. The CDR3 coding sequence is TGTGCCAGTACGACAGGCAATCAGCCCCAGCATTTT. Amino acid sequence: CASTTGNQPQHF.

V gene TRBV28 combines with J gene TRBJ1-5; no clear D. Germline CDR1 is MDHEN and CDR2 is SYDVKM. The CDR3 covers 12 residues. The germline V and J ends were trimmed by 6 bases and 5 bases, with 8 bases remaining between them. The CDR3 DNA sequence: TGTGCCAGCAGCGGGTCTCATCAGCCCCAGCATTTT. This sequence encodes CASSGSHQPQHF.

The chain recombines TRBV9 with TRBJ1-3, with unresolved D. Trimming took 4 bases from V and 4 from J, leaving 15 bases between them. The CDR3 loop spans 15 amino acids. Looked up from germline, CDR1 is SGDLS and CDR2 is YYNGEE. CDR3 in amino acids: CASSPPDSGGNTIYF. The CDR3, as DNA: TGTGCCAGCAGCCCCCCAGATTCGGGAGGAAACACCATATATTTT.

The rearrangement links TRBV28 to TRBJ1-1; D possibly corresponds to TRBD1 (5 bases). Trimming shortened V by 3 bases and J by 3 bases, and 17 bases separated the two germline ends. The germline V gene encodes CDR1 MDHEN and CDR2 SYDVKM. This CDR3 region has 16 residues. The CDR3: CASSLGGGVVDTEAFF. The CDR3 DNA sequence: TGTGCCAGCAGTTTGGGGGGAGGGGTAGTAGACACTGAAGCTTTCTTT.

On this clone itself: Sequence at one end of the junction differs from germline and may be a read error. The rearrangement uses TRBV6-6 and TRBJ2-7; the match to TRBD2 covers 9 bases. The CDR3 length is 16 residues. CDR1 and CDR2 from the germline V gene are MNHNY and SVGAGI (reference sequence). This CDR3 is CASSYLGSGSLGEQCF. CDR3 nucleotides: TGTGCCAGCAGTTACCTTGGTAGCGGGAGCTTAGGCGAGCAGTGCTTC.

The genes are TRBV7-9 and TRBJ1-1, with D hard to call. CDR3 size: 13 residues. Germline assignment: CDR1 SEHNR and CDR2 FQNEAQ (reference sequence). V lost 4 bases to trimming and J lost 1 base, with 7 bases between them. Written as DNA, the CDR3 is TGTGCCAGCAGCTCTCAGTCGAACACTGAAGCTTTCTTT. Its translation: CASSSQSNTEAFF. The variable domain in full, completed from reference TRBV7-9 and TRBJ1-1, reads DTGVSQNPRHKITKRGQNVTFRCDPISEHNRLYWYRQTLGQGPEFLTYFQNEAQLEKSRLLSDRFSAERPKGSFSTLEIQRTEQGDSAMYLCASSSQSNTEAFFGQGTRLTVV.